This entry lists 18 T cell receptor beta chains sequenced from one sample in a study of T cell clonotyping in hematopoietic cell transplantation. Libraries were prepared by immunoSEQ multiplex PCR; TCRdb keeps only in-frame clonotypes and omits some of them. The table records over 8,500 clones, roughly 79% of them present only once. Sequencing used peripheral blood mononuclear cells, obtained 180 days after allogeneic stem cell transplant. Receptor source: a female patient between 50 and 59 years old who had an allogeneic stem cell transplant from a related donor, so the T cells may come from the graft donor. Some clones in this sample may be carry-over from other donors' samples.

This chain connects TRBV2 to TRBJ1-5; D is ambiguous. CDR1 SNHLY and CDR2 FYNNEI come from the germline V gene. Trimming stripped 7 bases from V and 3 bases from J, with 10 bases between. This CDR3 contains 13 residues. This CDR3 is CASKIEYNQPQHF. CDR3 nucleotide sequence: TGTGCCAGCAAGATAGAGTACAATCAGCCCCAGCATTTT.

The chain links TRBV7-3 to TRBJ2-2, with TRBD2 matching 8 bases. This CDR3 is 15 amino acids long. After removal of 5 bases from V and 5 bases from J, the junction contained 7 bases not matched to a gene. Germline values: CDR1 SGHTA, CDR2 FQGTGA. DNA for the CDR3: TGTGCCAGCAGCATTAGCGGGGTTAGGACCGGGGAGCTGTTTTTT. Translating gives CASSISGVRTGELFF.

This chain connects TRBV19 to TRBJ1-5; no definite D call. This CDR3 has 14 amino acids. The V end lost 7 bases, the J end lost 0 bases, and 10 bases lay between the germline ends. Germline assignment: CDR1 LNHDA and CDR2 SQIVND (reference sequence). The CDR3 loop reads CASKRQYSNQPQHF. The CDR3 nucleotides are TGTGCCAGTAAGAGGCAGTATAGCAATCAGCCCCAGCATTTT.

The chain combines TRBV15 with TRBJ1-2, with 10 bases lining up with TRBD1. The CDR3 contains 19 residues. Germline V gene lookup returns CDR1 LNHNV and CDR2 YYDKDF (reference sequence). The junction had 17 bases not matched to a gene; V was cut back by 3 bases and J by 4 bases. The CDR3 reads CATSRSLVGTGASRYGYTF. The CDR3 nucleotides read TGTGCCACCAGCAGGTCCTTAGTTGGGACAGGGGCCTCTCGCTATGGCTACACCTTC.

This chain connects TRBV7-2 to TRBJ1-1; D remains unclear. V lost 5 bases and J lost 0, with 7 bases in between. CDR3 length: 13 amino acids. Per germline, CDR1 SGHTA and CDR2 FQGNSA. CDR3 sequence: CASSRNMNTEAFF. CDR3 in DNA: TGTGCCAGCAGCCGCAACATGAACACTGAAGCTTTCTTT. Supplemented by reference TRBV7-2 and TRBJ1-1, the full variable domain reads GAGVSQSPSNKVTEKGKDVELRCDPISGHTALYWYRQSLGQGLEFLIYFQGNSAPDKSGLPSDRFSAERTGGSVSTLTIQRTQQEDSAVYLCASSRNMNTEAFFGQGTRLTVV.

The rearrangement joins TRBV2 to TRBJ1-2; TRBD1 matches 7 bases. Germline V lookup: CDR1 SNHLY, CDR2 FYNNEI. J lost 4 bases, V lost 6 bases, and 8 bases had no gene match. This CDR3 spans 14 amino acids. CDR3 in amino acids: CASRVQGFGYGYTF. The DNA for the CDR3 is TGTGCCAGCAGGGTACAGGGGTTCGGCTATGGCTACACCTTC.

This chain's CDR3 is CSALAGPGELFF. The DNA of the CDR3 is TGCAGCGCCCTGGCGGGGCCCGGGGAGCTGTTTTTT. The J gene is TRBJ2-2, the V gene TRBV29-1; perhaps TRBD2 as D (6 bases). From germline, CDR1 is SQVTM and CDR2 ANQGSEA. The CDR3 spans 12 residues. V was trimmed by 7 bases and J by 6 bases, leaving 12 bases between them.

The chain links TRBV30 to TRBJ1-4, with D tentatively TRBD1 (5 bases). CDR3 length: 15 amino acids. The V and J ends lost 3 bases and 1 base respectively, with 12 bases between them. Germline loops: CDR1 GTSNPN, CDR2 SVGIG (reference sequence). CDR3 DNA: TGTGCCTGGAGGACAGTAGGGAGAACTAATGAAAAACTGTTTTTT. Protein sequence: CAWRTVGRTNEKLFF.

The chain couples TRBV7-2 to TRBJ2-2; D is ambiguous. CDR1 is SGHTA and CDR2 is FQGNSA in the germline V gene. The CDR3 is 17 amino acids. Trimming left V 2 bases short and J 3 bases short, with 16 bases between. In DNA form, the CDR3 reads TGTGCCAGCAGCTTACCCAACCCATTCTCAGACACCGGGGAGCTGTTTTTT. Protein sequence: CASSLPNPFSDTGELFF. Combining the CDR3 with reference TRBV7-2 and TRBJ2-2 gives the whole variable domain GAGVSQSPSNKVTEKGKDVELRCDPISGHTALYWYRQSLGQGLEFLIYFQGNSAPDKSGLPSDRFSAERTGGSVSTLTIQRTQQEDSAVYLCASSLPNPFSDTGELFFGEGSRLTVL.

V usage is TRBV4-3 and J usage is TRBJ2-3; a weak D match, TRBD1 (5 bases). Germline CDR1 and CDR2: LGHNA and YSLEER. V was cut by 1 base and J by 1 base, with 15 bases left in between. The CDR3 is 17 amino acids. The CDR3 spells CASSQGVGVEGTDTQYF. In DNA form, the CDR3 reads TGCGCCAGCAGCCAAGGCGTAGGGGTCGAGGGCACAGATACGCAGTATTTT.

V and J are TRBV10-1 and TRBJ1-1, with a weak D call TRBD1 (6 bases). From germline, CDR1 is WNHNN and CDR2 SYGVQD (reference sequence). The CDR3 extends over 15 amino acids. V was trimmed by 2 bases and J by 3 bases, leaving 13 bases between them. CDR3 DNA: TGCGCCAGCAGTGAGCGAGGGAGGGGGTACACTGAAGCTTTCTTT. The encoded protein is CASSERGRGYTEAFF.

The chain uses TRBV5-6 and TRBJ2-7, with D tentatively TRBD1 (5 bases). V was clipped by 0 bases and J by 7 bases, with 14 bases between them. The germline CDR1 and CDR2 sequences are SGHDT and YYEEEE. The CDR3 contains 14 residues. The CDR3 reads CASSLGQPLLEQYF. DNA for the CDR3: TGTGCCAGCAGCTTGGGACAGCCCTTGTTGGAGCAGTACTTC.

The CDR3 nucleotides are TGTGCCAGCAGCGTAGACGGGGGCACCTACAATGAGCAGTTCTTC. As protein: CASSVDGGTYNEQFF. V usage is TRBV9 and J usage is TRBJ2-1; perhaps D is TRBD1 or TRBD2 (6 bases each). CDR3 length: 15 amino acids. V was pared by 0 bases and J by 2 bases, with 9 bases between. The germline gives CDR1 SGDLS, CDR2 YYNGEE.

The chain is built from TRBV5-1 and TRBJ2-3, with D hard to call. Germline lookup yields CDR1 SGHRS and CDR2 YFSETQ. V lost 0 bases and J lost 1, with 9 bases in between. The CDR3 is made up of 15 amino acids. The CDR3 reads CASSLAWQGTDTQYF. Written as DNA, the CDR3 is TGCGCCAGCAGCTTGGCCTGGCAGGGCACAGATACGCAGTATTTT.

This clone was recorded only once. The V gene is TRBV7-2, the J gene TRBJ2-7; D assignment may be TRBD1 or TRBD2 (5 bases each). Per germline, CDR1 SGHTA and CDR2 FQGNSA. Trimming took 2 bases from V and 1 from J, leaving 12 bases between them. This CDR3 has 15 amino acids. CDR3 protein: CASSLMGRSSYEQYF. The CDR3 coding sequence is TGTGCCAGCAGCTTAATGGGACGGTCTTCCTACGAGCAGTACTTC.

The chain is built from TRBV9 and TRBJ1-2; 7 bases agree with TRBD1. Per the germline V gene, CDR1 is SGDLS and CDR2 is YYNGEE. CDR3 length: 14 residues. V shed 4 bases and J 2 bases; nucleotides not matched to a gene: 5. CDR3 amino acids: CASSTDRANYGYTF. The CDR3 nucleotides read TGTGCCAGCAGCACCGACAGGGCCAACTATGGCTACACCTTC.

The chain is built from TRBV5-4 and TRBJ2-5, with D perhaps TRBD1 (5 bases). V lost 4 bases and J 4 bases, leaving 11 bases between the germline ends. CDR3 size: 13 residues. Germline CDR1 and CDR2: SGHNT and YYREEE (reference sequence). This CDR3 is CASSQGHGETQYF. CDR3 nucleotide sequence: TGTGCCAGCAGCCAGGGTCATGGAGAGACCCAGTACTTC.

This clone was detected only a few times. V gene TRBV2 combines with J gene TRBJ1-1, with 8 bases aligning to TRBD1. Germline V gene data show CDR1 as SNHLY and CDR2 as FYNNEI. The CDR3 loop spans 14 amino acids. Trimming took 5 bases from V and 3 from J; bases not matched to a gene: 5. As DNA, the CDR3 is TGTGCCAGCAGTTACCAACAGGGGGACACTGAAGCTTTCTTT. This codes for CASSYQQGDTEAFF.